These T cell receptor beta chains were read from a single sample in a study of shared clonotypes between healthy human individuals. The table came from immunoSEQ multiplex PCR; TCRdb's copy has only in-frame clones and leaves some out. The sample contains millions of clones, approximately 90% of which appear only once. Specimen: naive CD4+ T cells sorted from blood. All receptors derive from a man between 18 and 35 years old in good health. The CDR3 runs from the conserved cysteine through the conserved F or W. Fields, in order: clone size, J gene, V gene, D gene, CDR3 protein, CDR3 DNA. The D gene is left open where the match is weak. Expanded clones get a size class; other rows say once, few or many, or leave the size out.

clone size: .
J gene: TRBJ2-7
V gene: TRBV28
D gene: TRBD1
CDR3 protein: CASSPPHPGTGPPYEQYF
CDR3 DNA: TGTGCCAGCAGCCCACCACATCCCGGGACAGGACCTCCCTACGAGCAGTACTTC

clone size: once
J gene: TRBJ2-3
V gene: TRBV11-2
D gene: .
CDR3 protein: CASSLDVWETDTQYF
CDR3 DNA: TGTGCCAGCAGCTTAGATGTTTGGGAGACAGATACGCAGTATTTT

clone size: .
J gene: TRBJ2-7
V gene: TRBV6-6
D gene: .
CDR3 protein: CASSFRSNSYEQYF
CDR3 DNA: TGTGCCAGCAGTTTCAGGAGTAACTCCTACGAGCAGTACTTC

clone size: .
J gene: TRBJ2-1
V gene: TRBV27
D gene: .
CDR3 protein: CASSLRGIQNEQFF
CDR3 DNA: TGTGCCAGCAGTTTACGGGGAATACAGAATGAGCAGTTCTTC

clone size: few
J gene: TRBJ1-1
V gene: TRBV25-1
D gene: .
CDR3 protein: CASSDITEAFF
CDR3 DNA: TGTGCCAGCAGTGACATTACTGAAGCTTTCTTT

clone size: .
J gene: TRBJ1-5
V gene: TRBV7-3
D gene: TRBD1
CDR3 protein: CASSPKDRGQWNNMSNQPQHF
CDR3 DNA: TGTGCCAGCAGCCCTAAAGACAGGGGGCAGTGGAATAATATGAGCAATCAGCCCCAGCATTTT

clone size: .
J gene: TRBJ1-4
V gene: TRBV28
D gene: TRBD1
CDR3 protein: CASSQLGQGTTNEKLFF
CDR3 DNA: TGTGCCAGCAGCCAATTAGGACAGGGGACGACTAATGAAAAACTGTTTTTT

clone size: .
J gene: TRBJ2-4
V gene: TRBV5-6
D gene: .
CDR3 protein: CASSFSGTLKNIQYF
CDR3 DNA: TGTGCCAGCAGCTTTTCCGGGACTCTAAAAAACATTCAGTACTTC

clone size: .
J gene: TRBJ1-2
V gene: TRBV6-5
D gene: TRBD1
CDR3 protein: CASSNSYGQVTF
CDR3 DNA: TGTGCCAGCAGTAATAGCTATGGACAGGTGACCTTC

clone size: once
J gene: TRBJ2-1
V gene: TRBV10-1
D gene: TRBD2
CDR3 protein: CASSLAGVYNEQFF
CDR3 DNA: TGCGCCAGCTCGCTAGCGGGAGTGTACAATGAGCAGTTCTTC

clone size: .
J gene: TRBJ2-1
V gene: TRBV11-2
D gene: TRBD2
CDR3 protein: CASSPRTSGSSYNEQFF
CDR3 DNA: TGTGCCAGCAGCCCGCGGACTAGCGGGAGCTCCTACAATGAGCAGTTCTTC

clone size: once
J gene: TRBJ2-7
V gene: TRBV19
D gene: .
CDR3 protein: CATGSASYEQYF
CDR3 DNA: TGTGCCACCGGAAGTGCGAGTTACGAGCAGTACTTC

clone size: .
J gene: TRBJ2-7
V gene: TRBV30
D gene: TRBD1
CDR3 protein: CAWSGTGIYEQYF
CDR3 DNA: TGTGCCTGGTCCGGGACAGGGATCTACGAGCAGTACTTC

clone size: .
J gene: TRBJ2-1
V gene: TRBV18
D gene: .
CDR3 protein: CASSPSPASYNEQFF
CDR3 DNA: TGTGCCAGCTCACCCTCGCCTGCTAGCTACAATGAGCAGTTCTTC

clone size: .
J gene: TRBJ1-5
V gene: TRBV6-6
D gene: .
CDR3 protein: CATRDSNQPQHF
CDR3 DNA: TGTGCTACCAGAGATAGCAATCAGCCCCAGCATTTT

clone size: .
J gene: TRBJ1-4
V gene: TRBV6-5
D gene: .
CDR3 protein: CASSYSGSMGEKLFF
CDR3 DNA: TGTGCCAGCAGTTACTCGGGGAGTATGGGTGAAAAACTGTTTTTT

clone size: .
J gene: TRBJ2-7
V gene: TRBV4-3
D gene: TRBD1
CDR3 protein: CASSQHITGDYEQYF
CDR3 DNA: TGCGCCAGCAGCCAACATATAACAGGGGACTACGAGCAGTACTTC

clone size: .
J gene: TRBJ2-3
V gene: TRBV5-1
D gene: TRBD2
CDR3 protein: CASSLVAGADTQYF
CDR3 DNA: TGCGCCAGCAGCTTGGTAGCGGGGGCGGATACGCAGTATTTT

clone size: .
J gene: TRBJ2-1
V gene: TRBV25-1
D gene: TRBD2
CDR3 protein: CASSEVGGAYNEQFF
CDR3 DNA: TGTGCCAGCAGTGAGGTGGGGGGGGCCTACAATGAGCAGTTCTTC

clone size: .
J gene: TRBJ2-3
V gene: TRBV10-1
D gene: TRBD2
CDR3 protein: CASSGSSGRDTDTQYF
CDR3 DNA: TGCGCCAGCAGTGGGAGTAGCGGGAGGGACACAGATACGCAGTATTTT

clone size: .
J gene: TRBJ2-7
V gene: TRBV5-6
D gene: TRBD2
CDR3 protein: CASSLLAGSSYEQYF
CDR3 DNA: TGTGCCAGCAGCCTACTAGCGGGTAGCTCCTACGAGCAGTACTTC

clone size: .
J gene: TRBJ2-5
V gene: TRBV28
D gene: .
CDR3 protein: CASRGSQETQYF
CDR3 DNA: TGTGCCAGCAGGGGGTCCCAAGAGACCCAGTACTTC

clone size: .
J gene: TRBJ2-7
V gene: TRBV7-2
D gene: .
CDR3 protein: CASSSQTDVSYEQYF
CDR3 DNA: TGTGCCAGCAGCTCTCAGACAGACGTGTCCTACGAGCAGTACTTC

clone size: few
J gene: TRBJ1-1
V gene: TRBV30
D gene: TRBD1
CDR3 protein: CAWSVGTVNTEAFF
CDR3 DNA: TGTGCCTGGAGTGTGGGGACAGTGAACACTGAAGCTTTCTTT

clone size: .
J gene: TRBJ2-7
V gene: TRBV5-1
D gene: .
CDR3 protein: CASSSNVGFEQYF
CDR3 DNA: TGCGCCAGCAGCTCCAACGTGGGTTTCGAGCAGTACTTC

clone size: once
J gene: TRBJ2-7
V gene: TRBV6-5
D gene: .
CDR3 protein: CASRLLYEQYF
CDR3 DNA: TGTGCCAGCCGATTACTCTACGAGCAGTACTTC

clone size: .
J gene: TRBJ1-6
V gene: TRBV5-1
D gene: .
CDR3 protein: CASSLIWGGSSPLHF
CDR3 DNA: TGCGCCAGCAGCTTGATTTGGGGGGGCTCTTCACCCCTCCACTTT

clone size: .
J gene: TRBJ1-4
V gene: TRBV25-1
D gene: TRBD1
CDR3 protein: CASSTGGEGEKLFF
CDR3 DNA: TGTGCCAGCAGCACAGGGGGAGAAGGTGAAAAACTGTTTTTT

clone size: .
J gene: TRBJ2-7
V gene: TRBV5-4
D gene: TRBD1
CDR3 protein: CASSLLGQGGGEQYF
CDR3 DNA: TGTGCCAGCAGCTTGTTAGGACAGGGTGGAGGAGAGCAGTACTTC

clone size: .
J gene: TRBJ1-2
V gene: TRBV27
D gene: .
CDR3 protein: CASSPRTENYGYTF
CDR3 DNA: TGTGCCAGCAGTCCCCGGACCGAGAACTATGGCTACACCTTC

clone size: .
J gene: TRBJ2-6
V gene: TRBV5-4
D gene: .
CDR3 protein: CASSSGQVGGANVLTF
CDR3 DNA: TGTGCCAGCAGCTCGGGCCAGGTAGGGGGGGCCAACGTCCTGACTTTC

clone size: .
J gene: TRBJ2-2
V gene: TRBV12-5
D gene: .
CDR3 protein: CASARGTDTGELFF
CDR3 DNA: TGTGCTAGTGCCCGTGGGACCGACACCGGGGAGCTGTTTTTT

clone size: once
J gene: TRBJ1-5
V gene: TRBV5-1
D gene: .
CDR3 protein: CASSAGTVKNQPQHF
CDR3 DNA: TGCGCCAGCAGCGCCGGGACCGTCAAAAATCAGCCCCAGCATTTT

clone size: .
J gene: TRBJ1-2
V gene: TRBV28
D gene: .
CDR3 protein: CASSTRDGGRGYTF
CDR3 DNA: TGTGCCAGCAGTACCCGGGATGGGGGGCGAGGCTACACCTTC

clone size: .
J gene: TRBJ2-1
V gene: TRBV2
D gene: .
CDR3 protein: CASSEGTVYNEQFF
CDR3 DNA: TGTGCCAGCAGTGAAGGGACAGTCTACAATGAGCAGTTCTTC

clone size: once
J gene: TRBJ2-3
V gene: TRBV19
D gene: TRBD1
CDR3 protein: CASSIGIQGFADTQYF
CDR3 DNA: TGTGCCAGTAGTATAGGGATACAGGGGTTTGCGGATACGCAGTATTTT

clone size: .
J gene: TRBJ2-5
V gene: TRBV30
D gene: TRBD1
CDR3 protein: CAWSLGTVTYQETQYF
CDR3 DNA: TGTGCCTGGAGCTTAGGGACAGTTACTTACCAAGAGACCCAGTACTTC

clone size: .
J gene: TRBJ1-2
V gene: TRBV5-4
D gene: TRBD1
CDR3 protein: CASSRQPGTGFYGYTF
CDR3 DNA: TGTGCCAGCAGTCGACAACCGGGGACAGGCTTCTATGGCTACACCTTC

clone size: .
J gene: TRBJ1-2
V gene: TRBV4-3
D gene: .
CDR3 protein: CASSPSTGTPYGYTF
CDR3 DNA: TGCGCCAGCAGCCCTAGTACCGGGACACCCTATGGCTACACCTTC

clone size: .
J gene: TRBJ1-2
V gene: TRBV7-8
D gene: .
CDR3 protein: CASSLRDSANYGYTF
CDR3 DNA: TGTGCCAGCAGCTTAAGGGACTCCGCTAACTATGGCTACACCTTC

clone size: .
J gene: TRBJ1-4
V gene: TRBV5-1
D gene: .
CDR3 protein: CASSLAAGNEKLFF
CDR3 DNA: TGCGCCAGCAGCTTGGCGGCAGGAAATGAAAAACTGTTTTTT

clone size: .
J gene: TRBJ1-5
V gene: TRBV6-6
D gene: .
CDR3 protein: CASSAVGSNQPQHF
CDR3 DNA: TGTGCCAGCAGTGCGGTGGGTAGCAATCAGCCCCAGCATTTT

clone size: .
J gene: TRBJ2-7
V gene: TRBV30
D gene: .
CDR3 protein: CAWTPGQGPYEQYF
CDR3 DNA: TGTGCCTGGACTCCGGGACAAGGGCCCTACGAGCAGTACTTC

clone size: .
J gene: TRBJ2-2
V gene: TRBV7-8
D gene: TRBD2
CDR3 protein: CASSFTGGSTHTGELFF
CDR3 DNA: TGTGCCAGCAGCTTCACGGGAGGGTCCACCCACACCGGGGAGCTGTTTTTT

clone size: .
J gene: TRBJ1-1
V gene: TRBV7-6
D gene: TRBD1
CDR3 protein: CASSPLTGLNTEAFF
CDR3 DNA: TGTGCCAGCAGCCCCTTGACAGGGTTGAACACTGAAGCTTTCTTT

clone size: .
J gene: TRBJ2-6
V gene: TRBV19
D gene: .
CDR3 protein: CASSSQVGANVLTF
CDR3 DNA: TGTGCCAGTAGTTCGCAGGTTGGGGCCAACGTCCTGACTTTC

clone size: .
J gene: TRBJ2-2
V gene: TRBV2
D gene: .
CDR3 protein: CASRPAATNTGELFF
CDR3 DNA: TGTGCCAGCAGACCCGCAGCAACGAACACCGGGGAGCTGTTTTTT

clone size: .
J gene: TRBJ2-7
V gene: TRBV6-5
D gene: TRBD1
CDR3 protein: CASSRGQGGNEQYF
CDR3 DNA: TGTGCCAGCAGTAGAGGACAGGGGGGCAACGAGCAGTACTTC

clone size: .
J gene: TRBJ2-1
V gene: TRBV10-3
D gene: TRBD1
CDR3 protein: CAISSGQVNEQFF
CDR3 DNA: TGTGCCATCAGTTCGGGACAGGTTAATGAGCAGTTCTTC

clone size: .
J gene: TRBJ1-2
V gene: TRBV5-1
D gene: TRBD1
CDR3 protein: CASSLTGGGYGYTF
CDR3 DNA: TGCGCCAGCAGCCTGACAGGGGGTGGCTATGGCTACACCTTC

clone size: once
J gene: TRBJ2-1
V gene: TRBV15
D gene: .
CDR3 protein: CATSRDRGVNEQFF
CDR3 DNA: TGTGCCACCAGCAGAGATCGAGGGGTCAATGAGCAGTTCTTC